The source of this T cell receptor (beta chain) is a study of identifying expanded T cells in peripheral blood. Regarding the study as a whole: Across healthy donors, higher total template counts meant significantly greater roughly two-week count variance. Technical replicates showed around 1.2 changed clones; two weeks 15 to 20; four weeks 19.

During the collection period, no donor immune events like infections were recorded. CDR3 length: 15 amino acids. The trim removed 5 bases at V and 4 bases at J, leaving 7 bases unmatched. The germline V gene encodes CDR1 SGHTA and CDR2 FQGNSA. Profiling relied on immunoSEQ multiplex PCR, and the TCRdb table lists in-frame clones only, not all of them. The sample carries 60,000 to 80,000 clones, about nine tenths recorded once. Turning to this clone: Antigen unknown.

The rearrangement uses TRBV7-2 and TRBJ2-2; 7 nucleotides match TRBD2. Sequenced material: blood. This receptor was identified in a person between 18 and 75 years old in good health. CDR3 DNA sequence: TGTGCCAGCAGCCCGCGACTAGCAGGCACCGGGGAGCTGTTTTTT. This sequence encodes CASSPRLAGTGELFF.